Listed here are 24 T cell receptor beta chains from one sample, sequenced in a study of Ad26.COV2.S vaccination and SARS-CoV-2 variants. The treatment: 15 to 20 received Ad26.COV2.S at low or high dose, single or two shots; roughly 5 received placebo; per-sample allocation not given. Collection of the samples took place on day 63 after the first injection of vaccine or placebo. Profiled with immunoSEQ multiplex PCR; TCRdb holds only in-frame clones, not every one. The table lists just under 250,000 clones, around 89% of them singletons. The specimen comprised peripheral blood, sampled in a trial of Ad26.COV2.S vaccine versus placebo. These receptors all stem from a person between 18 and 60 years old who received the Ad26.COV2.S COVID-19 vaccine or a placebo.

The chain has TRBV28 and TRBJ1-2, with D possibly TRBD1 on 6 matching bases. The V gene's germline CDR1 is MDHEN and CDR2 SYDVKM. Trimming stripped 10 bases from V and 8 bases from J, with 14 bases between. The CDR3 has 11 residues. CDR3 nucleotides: TGTGCCACCCGGGACAACGAAGGCTACACCTTC. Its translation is CATRDNEGYTF.

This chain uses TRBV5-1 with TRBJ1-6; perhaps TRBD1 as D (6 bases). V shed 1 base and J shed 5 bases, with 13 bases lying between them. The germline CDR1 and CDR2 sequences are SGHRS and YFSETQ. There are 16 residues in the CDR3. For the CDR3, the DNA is TGCGCCAGCAGCTTGACCCCGGCAGGGGATAATTCACCCCTCCACTTT. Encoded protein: CASSLTPAGDNSPLHF.

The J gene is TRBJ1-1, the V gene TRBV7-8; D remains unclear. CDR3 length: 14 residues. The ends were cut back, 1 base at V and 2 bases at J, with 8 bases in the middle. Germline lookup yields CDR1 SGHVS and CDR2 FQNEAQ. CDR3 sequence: CASSLGRVNTEAFF. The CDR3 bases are TGTGCCAGCAGCTTAGGCAGAGTTAACACTGAAGCTTTCTTT.

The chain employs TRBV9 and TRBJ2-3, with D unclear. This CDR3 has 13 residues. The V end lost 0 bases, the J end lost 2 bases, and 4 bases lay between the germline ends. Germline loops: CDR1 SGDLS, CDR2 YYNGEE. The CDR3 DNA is TGTGCCAGCAGCGTAGGGGTCACAGATACGCAGTATTTT. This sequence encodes CASSVGVTDTQYF.

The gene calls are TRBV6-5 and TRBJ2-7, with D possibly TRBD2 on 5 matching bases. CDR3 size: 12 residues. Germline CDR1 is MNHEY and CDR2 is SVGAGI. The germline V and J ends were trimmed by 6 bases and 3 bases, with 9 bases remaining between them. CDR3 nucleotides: TGTGCCAGCAGGTGGGGAGACTACGAGCAGTACTTC. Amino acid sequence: CASRWGDYEQYF.

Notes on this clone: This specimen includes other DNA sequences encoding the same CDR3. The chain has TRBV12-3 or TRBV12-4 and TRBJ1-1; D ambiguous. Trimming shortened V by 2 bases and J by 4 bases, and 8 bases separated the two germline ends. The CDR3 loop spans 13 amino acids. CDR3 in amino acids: CASSLWAGTEAFF. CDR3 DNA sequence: TGTGCCAGCAGTTTATGGGCAGGCACTGAAGCTTTCTTT.

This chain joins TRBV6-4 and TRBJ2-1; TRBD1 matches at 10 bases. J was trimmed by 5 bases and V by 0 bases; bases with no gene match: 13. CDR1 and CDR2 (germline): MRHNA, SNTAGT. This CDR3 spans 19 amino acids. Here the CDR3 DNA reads TGTGCCAGCAGTGACTCGAACTGGTTCCTCGGGACAGGGGACAATGAGCAGTTCTTC. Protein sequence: CASSDSNWFLGTGDNEQFF.

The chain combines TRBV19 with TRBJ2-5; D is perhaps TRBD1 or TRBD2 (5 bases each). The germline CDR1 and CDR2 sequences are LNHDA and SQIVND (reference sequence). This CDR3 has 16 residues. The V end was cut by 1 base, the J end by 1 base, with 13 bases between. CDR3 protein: CASSIGPGPPQETQYF. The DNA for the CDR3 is TGTGCCAGTAGTATAGGTCCGGGGCCCCCCCAAGAGACCCAGTACTTC.

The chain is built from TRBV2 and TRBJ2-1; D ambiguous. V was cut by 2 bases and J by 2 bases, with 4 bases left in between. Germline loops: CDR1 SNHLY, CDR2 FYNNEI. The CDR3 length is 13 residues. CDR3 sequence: CASSEHPYNEQFF. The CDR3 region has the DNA TGTGCCAGCAGTGAACATCCCTACAATGAGCAGTTCTTC.

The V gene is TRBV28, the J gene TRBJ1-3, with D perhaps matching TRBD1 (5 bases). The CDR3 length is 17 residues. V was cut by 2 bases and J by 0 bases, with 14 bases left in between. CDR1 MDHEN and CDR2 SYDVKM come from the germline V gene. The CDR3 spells CASSLKVGPTSGNTIYF. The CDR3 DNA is TGTGCCAGCAGTTTAAAGGTGGGGCCGACCTCTGGAAACACCATATATTTT.

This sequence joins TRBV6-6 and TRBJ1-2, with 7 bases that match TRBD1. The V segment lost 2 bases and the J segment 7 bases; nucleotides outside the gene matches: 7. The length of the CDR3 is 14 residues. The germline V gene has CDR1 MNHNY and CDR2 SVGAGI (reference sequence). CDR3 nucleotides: TGTGCCAGCAGTTACGGGACAGCTCTTTTTGGCTACACCTTC. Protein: CASSYGTALFGYTF.

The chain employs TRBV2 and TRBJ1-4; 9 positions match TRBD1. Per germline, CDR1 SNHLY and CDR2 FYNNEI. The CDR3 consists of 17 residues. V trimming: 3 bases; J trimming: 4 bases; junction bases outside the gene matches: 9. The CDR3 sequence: CASSDDPVTGGNEKLFF. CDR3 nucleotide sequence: TGTGCCAGCAGTGACGATCCCGTGACAGGGGGTAATGAAAAACTGTTTTTT.

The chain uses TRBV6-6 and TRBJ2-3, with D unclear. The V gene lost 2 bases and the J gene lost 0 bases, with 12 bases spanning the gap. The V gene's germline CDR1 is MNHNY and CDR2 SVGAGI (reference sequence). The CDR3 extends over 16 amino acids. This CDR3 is CASSYGGYSSTDTQYF. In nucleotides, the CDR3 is TGTGCCAGCAGTTACGGTGGATACAGCAGCACAGATACGCAGTATTTT.

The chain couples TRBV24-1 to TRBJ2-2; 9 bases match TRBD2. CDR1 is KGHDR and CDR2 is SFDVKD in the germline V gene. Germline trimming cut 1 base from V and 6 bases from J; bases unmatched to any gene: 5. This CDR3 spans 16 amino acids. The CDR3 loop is CATSDFGGRAPGELFF. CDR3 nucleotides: TGTGCCACCAGTGATTTCGGCGGGAGGGCCCCCGGGGAGCTGTTTTTT.

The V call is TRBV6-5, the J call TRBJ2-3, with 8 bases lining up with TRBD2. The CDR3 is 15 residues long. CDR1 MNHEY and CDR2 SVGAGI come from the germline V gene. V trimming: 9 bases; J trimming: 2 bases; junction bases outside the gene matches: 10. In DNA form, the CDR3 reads TGTGCCAGTACGGGACTAGGCGCGCCCACAGATACGCAGTATTTT. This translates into CASTGLGAPTDTQYF.

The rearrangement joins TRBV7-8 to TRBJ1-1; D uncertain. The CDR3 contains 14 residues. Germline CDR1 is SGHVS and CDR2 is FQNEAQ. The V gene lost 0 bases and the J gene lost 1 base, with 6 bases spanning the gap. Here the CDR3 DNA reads TGTGCCAGCAGCTTAGCGGTGGGGAACACTGAAGCTTTCTTT. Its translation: CASSLAVGNTEAFF. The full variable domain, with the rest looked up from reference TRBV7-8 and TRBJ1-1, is GAGVSQSPRYKVAKRGQDVALRCDPISGHVSLFWYQQALGQGPEFLTYFQNEAQLDKSGLPSDRFFAERPEGSVSTLKIQRTQQEDSAVYLCASSLAVGNTEAFFGQGTRLTVV.

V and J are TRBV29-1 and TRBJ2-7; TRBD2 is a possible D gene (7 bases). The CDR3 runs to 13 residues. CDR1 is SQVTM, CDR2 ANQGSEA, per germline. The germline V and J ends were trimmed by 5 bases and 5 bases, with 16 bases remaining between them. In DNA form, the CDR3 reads TGCAGCGTTCCCGGGGGGCTGGGGGACGAGCAGTACTTC. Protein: CSVPGGLGDEQYF.

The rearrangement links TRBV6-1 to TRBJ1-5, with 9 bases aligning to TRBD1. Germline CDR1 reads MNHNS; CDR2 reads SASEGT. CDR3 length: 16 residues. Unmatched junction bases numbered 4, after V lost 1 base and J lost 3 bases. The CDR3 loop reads CASSEGDRDVNQPQHF. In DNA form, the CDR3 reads TGTGCCAGCAGTGAAGGGGACAGGGACGTCAATCAGCCCCAGCATTTT.

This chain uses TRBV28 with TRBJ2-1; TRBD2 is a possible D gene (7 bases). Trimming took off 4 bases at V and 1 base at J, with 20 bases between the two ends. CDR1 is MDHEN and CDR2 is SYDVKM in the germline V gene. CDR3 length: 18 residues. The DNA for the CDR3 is TGTGCCAGCAGTTCCCCGGCGGGGGCAGGGGCATCCTACAATGAGCAGTTCTTC. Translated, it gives CASSSPAGAGASYNEQFF. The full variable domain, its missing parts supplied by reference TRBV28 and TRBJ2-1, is DVKVTQSSRYLVKRTGEKVFLECVQDMDHENMFWYRQDPGLGLRLIYFSYDVKMKEKGDIPEGYSVSREKKERFSLILESASTNQTSMYLCASSSPAGAGASYNEQFFGPGTRLTVL.

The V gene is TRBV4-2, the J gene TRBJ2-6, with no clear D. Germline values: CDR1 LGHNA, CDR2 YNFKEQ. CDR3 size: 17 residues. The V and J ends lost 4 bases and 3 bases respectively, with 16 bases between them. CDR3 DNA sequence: TGTGCCAGCAGCCCGGTTCTAGACCGTGTTGGGGCCAACGTCCTGACTTTC. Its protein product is CASSPVLDRVGANVLTF.

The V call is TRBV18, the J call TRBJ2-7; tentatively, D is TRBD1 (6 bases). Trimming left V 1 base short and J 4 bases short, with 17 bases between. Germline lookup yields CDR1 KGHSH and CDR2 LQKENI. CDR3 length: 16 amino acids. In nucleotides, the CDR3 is TGTGCCAGCTCACCACGCCCGAGGGGGTTACGGTACGAGCAGTACTTC. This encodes CASSPRPRGLRYEQYF.

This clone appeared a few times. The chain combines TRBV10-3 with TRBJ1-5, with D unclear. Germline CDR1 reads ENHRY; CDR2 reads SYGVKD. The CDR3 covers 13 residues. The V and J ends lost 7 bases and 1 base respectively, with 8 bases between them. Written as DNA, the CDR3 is TGTGCCATCAAGGACGAAAGCAATCAGCCCCAGCATTTT. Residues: CAIKDESNQPQHF.

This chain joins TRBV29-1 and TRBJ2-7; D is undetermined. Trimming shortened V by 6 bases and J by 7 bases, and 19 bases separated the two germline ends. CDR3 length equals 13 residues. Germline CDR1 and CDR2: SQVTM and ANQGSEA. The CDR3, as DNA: TGCAGCGTCTCGGGCTCCCAGAAAGGGGAGCAGTACTTC. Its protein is CSVSGSQKGEQYF.

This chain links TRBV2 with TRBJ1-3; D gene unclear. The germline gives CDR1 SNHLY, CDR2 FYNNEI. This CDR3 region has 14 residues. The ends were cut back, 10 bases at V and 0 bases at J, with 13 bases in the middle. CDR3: CATHGRISGNTIYF. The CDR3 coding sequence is TGTGCCACCCACGGACGGATCTCTGGAAACACCATATATTTT.